The clone carrying this T cell receptor (beta chain) was counted between two and nine times. These data belong to a study of cytomegalovirus exposure and HLA in healthy donors. The donors (healthy individuals) were bone marrow donors. CDR3 length equals 14 residues. Trimming at V came to 1 base and at J to 4 bases, leaving 6 bases not matched to a gene. The V gene's germline CDR1 is GTSNPN and CDR2 SVGIG (reference sequence). The primer mix had 60 Vbeta and 13 Jbeta primers. Produced via immunoSEQ multiplex PCR; TCRdb's table is partial and in-frame only. This sample yields roughly 140,000 clones, of which 60% to 80% are seen a single time; roughly 0.7% belongs to the top ten.

Material: PBMCs. The rearrangement links TRBV30 to TRBJ1-2; 7 bases are a match to TRBD1. The receptor comes from a male donor in good health and CMV-seronegative. The CDR3 nucleotides read TGTGCCTGGAGTGCAGCCGGGACAGTCTATGGCTACACCTTC. It is translated as CAWSAAGTVYGYTF.